The clone carrying this TCR beta chain showed up just a few times. The antigen remains unidentified. The protocol was immunoSEQ multiplex PCR, while the TCRdb copy is restricted to in-frame clones and leaves out a portion. The table shows some 60,000 clones, with 94% occurring only once. The data derive from a study of OX40 agonist ivuxolimab in advanced cancers. Study summary: A mean age of roughly 60 years, range about 20 to 79, was recorded, and under 85% were male.

General study findings and limits: Clonal expansion in partial responders at 0.1-3.0 mg/kg ranked among the lowest.

There are 14 residues in the CDR3. Germline V gives CDR1 SQVTM, CDR2 ANQGSEA. Trimming at V came to 6 bases and at J to 7 bases, leaving 10 bases not matched to a gene. This TCR was recovered from an adult with an advanced solid tumor such as melanoma, head and neck, liver or kidney cancer. Sequenced material: CD4+ or CD8+ T cells sorted from blood, taken in a trial of the OX40 agonist ivuxolimab. The chain has TRBV29-1 and TRBJ2-1; 9 nucleotides align to TRBD2. CDR3 sequence reads: CSVFTGTSSNEQFF. The CDR3 region has the DNA TGCAGCGTATTTACCGGGACTAGCAGTAATGAGCAGTTCTTC.